This T cell receptor (beta chain) was recorded in a study of blood T cell repertoires in COVID-19 (dated by TCRdb to 2018 to 2021). Looking at the study overall: Collaborator samples came from the United States, Italy and Spain and covered acute and convalescent phases of COVID-19. The material from the prospective study consisted of cDNA or gDNA derived from T cells, B-cell-depleted T cells, or PBMCs. The dataset comprised deeply sampled blood TCRbeta repertoires from subjects exposed to, actively infected with, or recovered from COVID-19. The repertoires were released in a freely available public database intended as a resource for research on the immune response to SARS-CoV-2. Samples were obtained from the ongoing ImmuneRACE study (first 160 participants) and from 1,200 or so subjects provided by 6 global collaborators. A de-identified subject ID, COVID-19 status, age in years and sex were almost always included in the sample metadata. Where HLA class I and class II types were available, the types were taken from metadata supplied by the sample provider, not from assay-based typing.

Overall study results and their limits: The amount of clinical and demographic metadata varied by source and participant and was provided uncurated.

Including the terminal cysteine and phenylalanine, the CDR3 comprises 17 residues. Solely the CDR3 DNA is kept, with 51 bases framed from the first base. Ends trimmed: V by 6 bases, J by 0 bases; bases unmatched to a gene: 6. Based on the germline V gene, the CDR1 and CDR2 sequences are SNHLY and FYNNEI. Each collaborating institution followed its own protocols to collect whole blood in K2EDTA tubes. For TCRbeta analysis, collaborators shipped samples as frozen whole blood, isolated PBMCs, or DNA extracted from either of those sample types. This clone was found once. It has no known antigen specificity. Base-call qualities are not available, and no considerably larger clone is one nucleotide away. TCRbeta CDR3 regions were amplified from genomic DNA by means of the immunoSEQ Assay, a bias-controlled multiplex PCR. On the study's bioinformatics: The number of nucleated cells in each sample was estimated from the amplification of reference gene primers within the assay. To quantify the absolute abundance of each unique TCRbeta CDR3 rearrangement, sequence reads were collapsed and filtered. For each sample, productive Simpson clonality was calculated as the square root of Simpson's diversity index over productive rearrangements. The clones in this table, taken by TCRdb from immuneACCESS, are in-frame only. Not every clone is retained; where verified, under half of the shortfall comes from an unresolved V gene, and the cause of the rest is unknown. That table is the source of V, J and clone size, and D and trimming were worked out from the DNA. This sample lists about 230,000 clones; 65% to 85% were detected once. Approximately 8.7% of the sample is held by the ten biggest clonotypes.

The sequence derives from a woman older than 75 with acute or convalescent COVID-19. The sequencing sample was made of peripheral blood. The rearrangement combines TRBV2 with TRBJ2-6; the central 9 bases match TRBD2. Read as DNA, the sequence is TGTGCCAGCAGCCGCGGGGGGGCCGCCTCTGGGGCCAACGTCCTGACTTTC. The encoded protein is CASSRGGAASGANVLTF.